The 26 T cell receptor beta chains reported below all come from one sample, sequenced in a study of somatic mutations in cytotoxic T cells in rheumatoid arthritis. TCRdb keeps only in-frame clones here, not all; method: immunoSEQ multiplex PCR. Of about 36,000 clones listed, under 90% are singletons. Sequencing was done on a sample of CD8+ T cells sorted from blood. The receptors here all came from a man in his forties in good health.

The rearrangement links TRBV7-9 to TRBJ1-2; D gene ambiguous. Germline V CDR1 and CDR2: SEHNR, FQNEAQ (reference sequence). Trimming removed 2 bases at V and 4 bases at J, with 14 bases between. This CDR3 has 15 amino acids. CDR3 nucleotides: TGTGCCAGCAGCTTACCCCCTAGGGTAGGCTATGGCTACACCTTC. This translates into CASSLPPRVGYGYTF.

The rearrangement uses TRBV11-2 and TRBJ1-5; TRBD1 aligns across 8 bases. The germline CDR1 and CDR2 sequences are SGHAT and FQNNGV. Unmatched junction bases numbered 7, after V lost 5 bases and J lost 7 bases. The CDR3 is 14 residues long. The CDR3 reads CASSTTGEDQPQHF. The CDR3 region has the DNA TGTGCCAGCAGCACGACAGGGGAAGACCAGCCCCAGCATTTT.

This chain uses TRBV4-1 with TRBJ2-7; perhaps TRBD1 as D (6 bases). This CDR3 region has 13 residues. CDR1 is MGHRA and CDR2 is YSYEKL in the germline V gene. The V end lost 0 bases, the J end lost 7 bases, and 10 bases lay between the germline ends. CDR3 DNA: TGCGCCAGCAGCCAAGAAACAGGGTGGGAGCAGTACTTC. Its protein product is CASSQETGWEQYF.

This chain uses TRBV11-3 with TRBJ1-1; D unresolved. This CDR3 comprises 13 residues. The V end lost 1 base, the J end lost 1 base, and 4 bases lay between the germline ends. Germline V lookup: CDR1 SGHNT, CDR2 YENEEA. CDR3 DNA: TGTGCCAGCAGCTTAGCCCAGAACACTGAAGCTTTCTTT. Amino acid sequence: CASSLAQNTEAFF.

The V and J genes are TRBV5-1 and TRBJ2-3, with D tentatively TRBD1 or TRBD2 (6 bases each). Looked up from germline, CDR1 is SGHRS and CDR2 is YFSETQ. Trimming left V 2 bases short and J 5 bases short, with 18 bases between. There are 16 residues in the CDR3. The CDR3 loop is CASSFRVGGGEDTQYF. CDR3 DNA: TGCGCCAGCAGCTTCCGGGTAGGGGGAGGCGAAGATACGCAGTATTTT.

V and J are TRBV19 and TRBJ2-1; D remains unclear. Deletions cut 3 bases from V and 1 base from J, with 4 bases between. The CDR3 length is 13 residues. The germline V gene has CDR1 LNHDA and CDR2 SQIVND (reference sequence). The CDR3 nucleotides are TGTGCCAGTAGTATCGGATCCTACAATGAGCAGTTCTTC. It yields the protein CASSIGSYNEQFF.

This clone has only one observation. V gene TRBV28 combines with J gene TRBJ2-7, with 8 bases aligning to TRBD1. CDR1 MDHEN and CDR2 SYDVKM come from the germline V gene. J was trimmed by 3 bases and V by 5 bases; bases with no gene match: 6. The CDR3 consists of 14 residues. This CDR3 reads CASSMDRADYEQYF. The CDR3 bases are TGTGCCAGCAGTATGGACAGGGCGGACTACGAGCAGTACTTC.

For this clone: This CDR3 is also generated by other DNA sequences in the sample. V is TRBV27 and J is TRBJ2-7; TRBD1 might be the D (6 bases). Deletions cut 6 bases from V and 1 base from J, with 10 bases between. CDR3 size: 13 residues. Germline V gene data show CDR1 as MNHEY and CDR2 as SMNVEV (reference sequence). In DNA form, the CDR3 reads TGTGCCAGCAGCTTGACAGGATCCTACGAGCAGTACTTC. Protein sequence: CASSLTGSYEQYF.

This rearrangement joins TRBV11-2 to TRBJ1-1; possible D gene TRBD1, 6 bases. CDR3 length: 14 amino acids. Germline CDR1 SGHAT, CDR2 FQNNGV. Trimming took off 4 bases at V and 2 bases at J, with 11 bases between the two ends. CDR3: CASSSRTANTEAFF. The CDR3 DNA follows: TGTGCCAGCAGCTCCCGGACAGCAAACACTGAAGCTTTCTTT.

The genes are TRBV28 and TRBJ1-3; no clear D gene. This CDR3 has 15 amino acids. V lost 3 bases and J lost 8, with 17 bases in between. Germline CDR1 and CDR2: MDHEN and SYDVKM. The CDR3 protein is CASSFGAGVGYTIYF. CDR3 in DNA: TGTGCCAGCAGTTTTGGTGCCGGGGTAGGTTACACCATATATTTT.

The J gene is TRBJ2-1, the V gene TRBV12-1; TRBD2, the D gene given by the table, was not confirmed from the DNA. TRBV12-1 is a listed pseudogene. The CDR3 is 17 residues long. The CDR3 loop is CASSPLLLAGAYNEQFF. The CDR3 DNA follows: TGTGCCAGCAGCCCGTTATTACTAGCGGGAGCCTACAATGAGCAGTTCTTC.

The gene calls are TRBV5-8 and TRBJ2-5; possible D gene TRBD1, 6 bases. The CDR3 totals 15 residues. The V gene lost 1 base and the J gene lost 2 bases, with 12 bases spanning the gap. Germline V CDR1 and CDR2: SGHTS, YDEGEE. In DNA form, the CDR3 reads TGTGCCAGCAGCTTGTGGGCAGGGGAACAAGAGACCCAGTACTTC. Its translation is CASSLWAGEQETQYF.

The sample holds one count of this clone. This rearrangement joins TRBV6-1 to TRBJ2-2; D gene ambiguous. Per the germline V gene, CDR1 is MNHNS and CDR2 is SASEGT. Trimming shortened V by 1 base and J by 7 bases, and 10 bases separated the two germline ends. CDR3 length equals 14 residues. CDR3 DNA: TGTGCCAGCAGTGAAGGCAGGCGCGTCGGGGAGCTGTTTTTT. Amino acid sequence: CASSEGRRVGELFF.

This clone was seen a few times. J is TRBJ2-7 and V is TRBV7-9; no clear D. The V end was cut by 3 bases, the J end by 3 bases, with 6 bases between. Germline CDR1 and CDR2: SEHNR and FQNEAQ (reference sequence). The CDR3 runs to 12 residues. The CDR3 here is CASSFPGYEQYF. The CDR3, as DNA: TGTGCCAGCAGCTTCCCAGGCTACGAGCAGTACTTC. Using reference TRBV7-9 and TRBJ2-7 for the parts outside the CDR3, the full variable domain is DTGVSQNPRHKITKRGQNVTFRCDPISEHNRLYWYRQTLGQGPEFLTYFQNEAQLEKSRLLSDRFSAERPKGSFSTLEIQRTEQGDSAMYLCASSFPGYEQYFGPGTRLTVT.

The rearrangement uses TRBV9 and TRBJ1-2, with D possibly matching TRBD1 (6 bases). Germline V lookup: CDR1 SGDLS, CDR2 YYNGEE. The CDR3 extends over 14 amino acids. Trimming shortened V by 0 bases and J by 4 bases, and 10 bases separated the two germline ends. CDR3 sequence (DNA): TGTGCCAGCAGCGTAGACAGGGCTGGCTATGGCTACACCTTC. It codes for CASSVDRAGYGYTF.

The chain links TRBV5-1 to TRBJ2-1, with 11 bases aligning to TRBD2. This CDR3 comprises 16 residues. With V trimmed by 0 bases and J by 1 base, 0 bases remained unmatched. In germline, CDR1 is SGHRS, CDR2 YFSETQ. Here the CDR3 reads CASSLASGRSYNEQFF. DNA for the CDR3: TGCGCCAGCAGCTTGGCTAGCGGGAGGTCCTACAATGAGCAGTTCTTC.

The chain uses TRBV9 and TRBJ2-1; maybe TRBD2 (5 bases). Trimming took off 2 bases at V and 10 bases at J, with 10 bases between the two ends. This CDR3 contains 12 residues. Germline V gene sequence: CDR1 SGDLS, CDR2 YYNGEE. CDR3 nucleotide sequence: TGTGCCAGCAGCGTCGAGGGCACCGAGCAGTTCTTC. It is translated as CASSVEGTEQFF.

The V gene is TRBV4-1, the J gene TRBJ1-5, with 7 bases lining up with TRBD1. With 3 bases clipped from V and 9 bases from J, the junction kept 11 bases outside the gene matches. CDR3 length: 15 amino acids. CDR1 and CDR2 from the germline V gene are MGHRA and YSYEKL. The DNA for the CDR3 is TGCGCCAGCAGCCACCGTGGGACAGAGCTAGGGCCCCAGCATTTT. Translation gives CASSHRGTELGPQHF.

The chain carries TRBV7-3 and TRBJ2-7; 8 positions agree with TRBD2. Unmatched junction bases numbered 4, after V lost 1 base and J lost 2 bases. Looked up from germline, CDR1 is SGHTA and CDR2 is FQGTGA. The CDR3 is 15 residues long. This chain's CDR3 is CASSLSTGGPYEQYF. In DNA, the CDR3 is TGTGCCAGCAGCTTAAGTACGGGAGGGCCCTACGAGCAGTACTTC. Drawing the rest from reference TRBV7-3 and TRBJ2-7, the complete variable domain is GAGVSQTPSNKVTEKGKYVELRCDPISGHTALYWYRQSLGQGPEFLIYFQGTGAADDSGLPNDRFFAVRPEGSVSTLKIQRTERGDSAVYLCASSLSTGGPYEQYFGPGTRLTVT.

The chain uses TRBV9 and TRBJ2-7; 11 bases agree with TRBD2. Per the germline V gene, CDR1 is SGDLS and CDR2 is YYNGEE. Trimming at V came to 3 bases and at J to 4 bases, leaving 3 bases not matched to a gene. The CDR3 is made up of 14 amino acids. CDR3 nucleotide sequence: TGTGCCAGCAGCGCCGGGACTAGCGGTTACGAGCAGTACTTC. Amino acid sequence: CASSAGTSGYEQYF.

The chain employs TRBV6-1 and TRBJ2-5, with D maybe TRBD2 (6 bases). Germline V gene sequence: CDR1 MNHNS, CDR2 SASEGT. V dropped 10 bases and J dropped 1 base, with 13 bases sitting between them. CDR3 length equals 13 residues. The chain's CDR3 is CATERDSQETQYF. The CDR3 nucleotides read TGTGCCACCGAACGGGACTCCCAAGAGACCCAGTACTTC.

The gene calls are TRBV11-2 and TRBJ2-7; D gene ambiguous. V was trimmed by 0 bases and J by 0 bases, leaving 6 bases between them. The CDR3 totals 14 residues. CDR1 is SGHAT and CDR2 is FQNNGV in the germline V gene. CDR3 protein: CASSLDFSSYEQYF. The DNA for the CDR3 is TGTGCCAGCAGCTTAGACTTTAGCTCCTACGAGCAGTACTTC.

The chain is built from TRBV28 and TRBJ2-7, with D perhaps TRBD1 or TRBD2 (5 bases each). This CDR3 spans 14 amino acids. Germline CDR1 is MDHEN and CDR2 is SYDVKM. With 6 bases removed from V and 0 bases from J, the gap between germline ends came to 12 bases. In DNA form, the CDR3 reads TGTGCCAGCAGGTCGACGGGGACCTCCTACGAGCAGTACTTC. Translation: CASRSTGTSYEQYF.

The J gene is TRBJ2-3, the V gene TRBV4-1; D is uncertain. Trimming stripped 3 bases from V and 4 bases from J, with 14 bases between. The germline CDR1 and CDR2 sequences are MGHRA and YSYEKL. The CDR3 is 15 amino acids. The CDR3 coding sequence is TGCGCCAGCAGCCACACAGCCGGACGTGCAGATACGCAGTATTTT. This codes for CASSHTAGRADTQYF.

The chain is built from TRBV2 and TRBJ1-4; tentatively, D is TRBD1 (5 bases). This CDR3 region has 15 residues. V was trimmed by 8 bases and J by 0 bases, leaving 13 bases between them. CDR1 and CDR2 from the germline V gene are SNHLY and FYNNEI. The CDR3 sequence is CASLAGGATNEKLFF. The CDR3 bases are TGTGCCAGCCTCGCGGGGGGTGCAACTAATGAAAAACTGTTTTTT.

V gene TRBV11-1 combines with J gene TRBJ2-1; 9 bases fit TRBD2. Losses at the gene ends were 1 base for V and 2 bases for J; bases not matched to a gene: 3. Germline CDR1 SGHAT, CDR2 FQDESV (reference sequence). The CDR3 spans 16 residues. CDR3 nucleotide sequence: TGTGCCAGCAGCTTAGTTGCGGGAGGGACCTACAATGAGCAGTTCTTC. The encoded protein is CASSLVAGGTYNEQFF.